This TCR beta chain originates from a study of blood T cell repertoires in COVID-19. For the study at large: Sites in the United States, Italy and Spain provided acute and convalescent COVID-19 samples. PBMCs, B-cell-depleted T cells, or T cells were the source of the cDNA or gDNA that made up the material.

Per the authors' pipeline: Amplification of reference gene primers was used by the study to estimate nucleated cell counts. TCRdb's table, derived via immunoSEQ multiplex PCR, lists solely in-frame clones and lacks some. The V and J calls and clone size come from that table; D and trimming were worked out from the DNA. The sample holds 55,000 to 70,000 clones; around 80% are singletons and the top ten take 9% to 10%. CDR3 length: 14 amino acids. CDR1 and CDR2 (germline): SGHAT, FQNNGV. Trimming stripped 5 bases from V and 6 bases from J, with 16 bases between. The chain is built from TRBV11-2 and TRBJ1-2; D perhaps matches TRBD1 (6 bases). The clonotype comes from a woman of 80 years or more with acute or convalescent COVID-19. The sample was peripheral blood. CDR3 residues: CASSNTRRGHGYTF. CDR3 coding DNA: TGTGCCAGCAGCAACACTCGCAGGGGACATGGCTACACCTTC.